These 31 T cell receptor beta chains were sequenced from one sample in a study of blood T cell repertoires in COVID-19. Here immunoSEQ multiplex PCR was the method, and the copy in TCRdb shows in-frame clones only, minus some. The data show 87,000 or so clones, with 85% to 90% seen just once and about a fifth held by the top ten. The sample was peripheral blood. The receptor set was obtained from a woman older than 75 in a cohort sampled during active or convalescent COVID-19.

The chain couples TRBV5-1 to TRBJ2-3; 11 bases match TRBD2. CDR3 length equals 17 residues. Per germline, CDR1 SGHRS and CDR2 YFSETQ. V was pared by 1 base and J by 5 bases, with 9 bases of the junction left unmatched. CDR3 sequence (DNA): TGCGCCAGCAGCTTGTTTCTTCAAGGACTAGCGGGAGATACGCAGTATTTT. This codes for CASSLFLQGLAGDTQYF.

Only a few counts were recorded for this clone. The CDR3 DNA reads as TGTGCCAGCAGCTTGTCAGTGGGGGCCAACGTCCTGACTTTC. Amino acid sequence: CASSLSVGANVLTF. V is TRBV7-6 and J is TRBJ2-6; D is uncertain. Trimming shortened V by 3 bases and J by 4 bases, and 7 bases separated the two germline ends. Germline V lookup: CDR1 SGHVS, CDR2 FNYEAQ. CDR3 length equals 14 residues.

This chain uses TRBV29-1 with TRBJ1-2, with TRBD1 identical over 9 bases. With 7 bases clipped from V and 2 bases from J, the junction kept 8 bases outside the gene matches. CDR1 is SQVTM, CDR2 ANQGSEA, per germline. This CDR3 region has 14 residues. The CDR3 here is CSGGPGQGNYGYTF. CDR3 in DNA: TGCAGCGGCGGACCGGGACAGGGAAACTATGGCTACACCTTC.

As to this clone: This CDR3 is also generated by other DNA sequences in the sample. The rearrangement joins TRBV5-1 to TRBJ2-1; D perhaps matches TRBD2 (6 bases). V was trimmed by 5 bases and J by 4 bases, leaving 16 bases between them. The CDR3 has 15 amino acids. The V gene's germline CDR1 is SGHRS and CDR2 YFSETQ. The chain's CDR3 is CASSLGAGSYNEQFF. The CDR3 coding sequence is TGCGCCAGCAGTTTAGGAGCGGGTTCATACAATGAGCAGTTCTTC.

Only one count was recorded for this clone. The chain uses TRBV3-1 (or the pseudogene TRBV3-2) and TRBJ1-1, with D unclear. CDR3 length: 12 residues. The ends were cut back, 1 base at V and 6 bases at J, with 6 bases in the middle. CDR1 and CDR2 from the germline V gene are LGHDT and YNNKEL (reference sequence). The CDR3 protein is CASSQGAAEAFF. CDR3 nucleotides: TGTGCCAGCAGCCAAGGGGCAGCTGAAGCTTTCTTT.

The chain uses TRBV3-1 (or the pseudogene TRBV3-2) and TRBJ2-7; the match to TRBD2 covers 7 bases. V dropped 0 bases and J dropped 4; count of bases not matched to a gene: 6. The CDR3 has 15 residues. Looked up from germline, CDR1 is LGHDT and CDR2 is YNNKEL (reference sequence). In nucleotides, the CDR3 is TGTGCCAGCAGCCAAGAGGGGGGGAGAGGTTACGAGCAGTACTTC. The encoded protein is CASSQEGGRGYEQYF.

This rearrangement joins TRBV28 to TRBJ2-5; TRBD2 matches 10 bases. The CDR3 loop spans 16 amino acids. Trimming cost V 5 bases and J 2 bases; bases outside gene matches: 8. Germline V gene sequence: CDR1 MDHEN, CDR2 SYDVKM. DNA of the CDR3: TGTGCCAGCAGTCTAGCCCTAGCGGGAGAGCAAGAGACCCAGTACTTC. Residues: CASSLALAGEQETQYF.

V and J are TRBV10-3 and TRBJ2-1; TRBD2 aligns across 9 bases. Germline V gene lookup returns CDR1 ENHRY and CDR2 SYGVKD. The CDR3 has 15 residues. V was clipped by 7 bases and J by 6 bases; unmatched bases: 10. The CDR3 spells CAIKQGGTSLNEQFF. CDR3 bases: TGTGCCATCAAACAGGGAGGGACTAGCCTCAATGAGCAGTTCTTC.

This chain connects TRBV6-6 to TRBJ1-1; 7 positions match TRBD1. V shed 5 bases and J 1 base; nucleotides not matched to a gene: 4. This CDR3 region has 14 residues. CDR1 and CDR2 (germline): MNHNY, SVGAGI (reference sequence). The CDR3 reads CASSRGQKNTEAFF. CDR3 DNA sequence: TGTGCCAGCAGTAGGGGACAGAAGAACACTGAAGCTTTCTTT.

V is TRBV5-4 and J is TRBJ1-2; no clear D. The CDR3 extends over 13 amino acids. Germline V lookup: CDR1 SGHNT, CDR2 YYREEE (reference sequence). The ends were cut back, 2 bases at V and 4 bases at J, with 9 bases in the middle. The CDR3 region has the DNA TGTGCCAGCAGCTTCGAGGATCGCTATGGCTACACCTTC. This translates into CASSFEDRYGYTF. Based on the CDR3 plus reference TRBV5-4 and TRBJ1-2, the full variable domain is ETGVTQSPTHLIKTRGQQVTLRCSSQSGHNTVSWYQQALGQGPQFIFQYYREEENGRGNFPPRFSGLQFPNYSSELNVNALELDDSALYLCASSFEDRYGYTFGSGTRLTVV.

There are a few counts of this clone. This sample includes further DNA sequences coding for the same CDR3. The rearrangement links TRBV18 to TRBJ2-1, with 10 bases matching TRBD2. The CDR3 is 14 residues long. Germline V CDR1 and CDR2: KGHSH, LQKENI. V lost 3 bases and J lost 4; bases outside the gene matches: 0. The CDR3 sequence is CASSPTSGYNEQFF. CDR3 DNA: TGTGCCAGCTCACCGACTAGCGGGTACAATGAGCAGTTCTTC.

The chain carries TRBV5-1 and TRBJ2-7; 11 positions match TRBD2. With 5 bases clipped from V and 1 base from J, the junction kept 5 bases outside the gene matches. Germline CDR1 is SGHRS and CDR2 is YFSETQ. This CDR3 region has 15 residues. The CDR3 coding sequence is TGCGCCAGCAGATTGCTAGCGGGAGGATCCTACGAGCAGTACTTC. This translates into CASRLLAGGSYEQYF.

The chain links TRBV30 to TRBJ1-5, with 8 nucleotides matching TRBD1. V lost 0 bases to trimming and J lost 2 bases; unmatched junction nucleotides: 15. The CDR3 covers 19 residues. In germline, CDR1 is GTSNPN, CDR2 SVGIG (reference sequence). The CDR3 DNA sequence: TGTGCCTGGAGTGTAAAAGTTTCGACAGGGGAAATGGGCAATCAGCCCCAGCATTTT. The encoded protein is CAWSVKVSTGEMGNQPQHF. Looking up the rest from reference TRBV30 and TRBJ1-5 gives the full variable domain: SQTIHQWPATLVQPVGSPLSLECTVEGTSNPNLYWYRQAAGRGLQLLFYSVGIGQISSEVPQNLSASRPQDRQFILSSKKLLLSDSGFYLCAWSVKVSTGEMGNQPQHFGDGTRLSIL.

The chain combines TRBV6-5 with TRBJ1-2, with D maybe TRBD1 (6 bases). The CDR3 is made up of 15 amino acids. Germline values: CDR1 MNHEY, CDR2 SVGAGI. Trimming shortened V by 4 bases and J by 2 bases, and 14 bases separated the two germline ends. The CDR3 region has the DNA TGTGCCAGCAGTTCCCCCGGACAGACGAACTATGGCTACACCTTC. This codes for CASSSPGQTNYGYTF.

This clone has only one observation. This rearrangement joins TRBV30 to TRBJ1-5; possibly TRBD1 for D (6 bases). The CDR3 contains 16 residues. Germline V lookup: CDR1 GTSNPN, CDR2 SVGIG (reference sequence). Deletions cut 2 bases from V and 1 base from J, with 15 bases between. The CDR3 loop is CAWSRVGQGSNQPQHF. DNA for the CDR3: TGTGCCTGGAGTAGGGTTGGGCAGGGGAGCAATCAGCCCCAGCATTTT.

V is TRBV25-1 and J is TRBJ2-2; perhaps TRBD2 as D (6 bases). V was shortened by 1 base and J by 6 bases, with 15 bases between the two germline ends. The germline CDR1 and CDR2 sequences are MGHDK and SYGVNS. This CDR3 comprises 16 residues. Here the CDR3 DNA reads TGTGCCAGCAGTGAATGGACTATTCGGGGCCCCGGGGAGCTGTTTTTT. Amino acids: CASSEWTIRGPGELFF.

V is TRBV7-2 and J is TRBJ2-2; D is perhaps TRBD1 (5 bases). The CDR3 is made up of 16 amino acids. V gave up 5 bases and J gave up 4 bases, with 17 bases separating them. Germline V gene sequence: CDR1 SGHTA, CDR2 FQGNSA. DNA for the CDR3: TGTGCCAGCAGCCCCCAAAATCTTAGGGGCACCGGGGAGCTGTTTTTT. This codes for CASSPQNLRGTGELFF.

This clone turned up a few times. The chain is built from TRBV9 and TRBJ2-3; 8 nucleotides align to TRBD2. The germline V gene has CDR1 SGDLS and CDR2 YYNGEE. V was clipped by 1 base and J by 2 bases; unmatched bases: 6. The length of the CDR3 is 16 residues. CDR3 DNA sequence: TGTGCCAGCAGCGTAAACCTAGCGGGTTCCACAGATACGCAGTATTTT. Amino acids: CASSVNLAGSTDTQYF.

This chain's CDR3 is CASSLGGVGLRRLFF. The CDR3, as DNA: TGTGCCAGCAGCTTAGGGGGGGTCGGCTTGCGAAGGCTGTTTTTT. This chain links TRBV7-2 with TRBJ1-4, with D tentatively TRBD1 (5 bases). This CDR3 comprises 15 residues. Trimming stripped 1 base from V and 14 bases from J, with 20 bases between. Germline V CDR1 and CDR2: SGHTA, FQGNSA.

The rearrangement uses TRBV7-5 and TRBJ2-7; the listed D gene, TRBD2, was not tested against the DNA. TRBV7-5 is a documented pseudogene. The CDR3 extends over 14 amino acids. The CDR3 protein is CARSFLARSYEQYV. The DNA for the CDR3 is TGTGCCAGAAGCTTCCTAGCGAGATCCTACGAGCAGTACGTC.

The genes are TRBV5-4 and TRBJ2-5; possible D gene TRBD2, 7 bases. Trimming pared 4 bases from V and 1 base from J, leaving 11 bases between. Looked up from germline, CDR1 is SGHNT and CDR2 is YYREEE (reference sequence). The CDR3 sequence is 14 residues long. The CDR3 sequence: CASSPGGTQETQYF. The CDR3 region has the DNA TGTGCCAGCAGCCCGGGGGGCACCCAAGAGACCCAGTACTTC.

The chain employs TRBV6-1 and TRBJ1-2; TRBD1 is a possible D gene (6 bases). The CDR3 consists of 16 residues. Trimming left V 1 base short and J 5 bases short, with 17 bases between. Germline CDR1 and CDR2: MNHNS and SASEGT. Here the CDR3 DNA reads TGTGCCAGCAGTGAAGTCGGGGGGCGGGTCTATTATGGCTACACCTTC. It translates to CASSEVGGRVYYGYTF.

The CDR3 sequence is CACDSAGSETQYF. For the CDR3, the DNA is TGTGCCTGTGATTCCGCGGGAAGCGAGACCCAGTACTTC. V gene TRBV30 combines with J gene TRBJ2-5; perhaps TRBD2 as D (6 bases). CDR3 length: 13 amino acids. V was cut by 6 bases and J by 5 bases, with 16 bases left in between. Looked up from germline, CDR1 is GTSNPN and CDR2 is SVGIG (reference sequence).

The chain combines TRBV6-6 with TRBJ2-5, with D possibly TRBD2 on 6 matching bases. The CDR3 runs 13 residues. Germline CDR1 MNHNY, CDR2 SVGAGI (reference sequence). V lost 9 bases, J lost 5 bases, and 16 bases lay in between. The CDR3 DNA follows: TGTGCCAGTCGACTAGGCCCCCGCGAGACCCAGTACTTC. Translated: CASRLGPRETQYF.

This clone was observed a single time. The V and J genes are TRBV9 and TRBJ1-3, with 9 bases lining up with TRBD1. Trimming took 2 bases from V and 4 from J; bases not matched to a gene: 10. CDR1 SGDLS and CDR2 YYNGEE come from the germline V gene. This CDR3 region has 17 residues. The CDR3: CASSVTGGALVGNTIYF. CDR3 bases: TGTGCCAGCAGCGTGACAGGGGGAGCTTTAGTGGGAAACACCATATATTTT.

The CDR3 DNA reads TGTGCCAGCAGTTCCCCGACTAGCGGGAGTGGGAACATTCAGTACTTC. Translating gives CASSSPTSGSGNIQYF. The chain is built from TRBV6-5 and TRBJ2-4; TRBD2 agrees at 12 bases. This CDR3 comprises 16 residues. CDR1 and CDR2 from the germline V gene are MNHEY and SVGAGI. After removal of 4 bases from V and 7 bases from J, the junction contained 8 bases not matched to a gene.

The rearrangement joins TRBV2 to TRBJ2-3; 13 nucleotides line up with TRBD2. Looked up from germline, CDR1 is SNHLY and CDR2 is FYNNEI. The CDR3 runs to 15 residues. V shed 4 bases, J shed 3 bases, and the junction held 1 base outside the gene matches. The CDR3 is CASSVGLAGTDTQYF. CDR3 bases: TGTGCCAGCAGTGTGGGACTAGCGGGAACAGATACGCAGTATTTT.

The genes are TRBV5-8 and TRBJ1-3; TRBD1 agrees at 7 bases. Germline CDR1 reads SGHTS; CDR2 reads YDEGEE. Trimming removed 2 bases from V and 2 bases from J; junction bases left unmatched: 10. The CDR3 is 17 residues long. CDR3 in amino acids: CASSLRTGDAAGNTIYF. Written as DNA, the CDR3 is TGTGCCAGCAGCTTAAGAACAGGGGATGCCGCTGGAAACACCATATATTTT. The full variable domain, its missing parts supplied by reference TRBV5-8 and TRBJ1-3, is EAGVTQSPTHLIKTRGQQATLRCSPISGHTSVYWYQQALGLGLQFLLWYDEGEERNRGNFPPRFSGRQFPNYSSELNVNALELEDSALYLCASSLRTGDAAGNTIYFGEGSWLTVV.

This chain joins TRBV29-1 and TRBJ1-2; D unclear. V lost 8 bases and J 8 bases, leaving 15 bases between the germline ends. The CDR3 is made up of 11 amino acids. Germline V CDR1 and CDR2: SQVTM, ANQGSEA. CDR3 residues: CSSGEGQGYTF. Written as DNA, the CDR3 is TGCAGCTCCGGGGAAGGGCAAGGCTACACCTTC.

V gene TRBV19 combines with J gene TRBJ1-4; 7 nucleotides match TRBD1. The ends lost 4 bases at V and 0 bases at J; junction bases unmatched: 5. From germline, CDR1 is LNHDA and CDR2 SQIVND (reference sequence). The CDR3 covers 16 residues. CDR3 nucleotides: TGTGCCAGTAGTACCTGGGACAGCTCAACTAATGAAAAACTGTTTTTT. It codes for CASSTWDSSTNEKLFF.

A note on this clone: One junction end disagrees with the germline gene, perhaps due to a read error. The V call is TRBV7-7, the J call TRBJ2-1, with D maybe TRBD1 (5 bases). The CDR3 extends over 14 amino acids. Germline CDR1 is SSHAT and CDR2 is FNYEAQ (reference sequence). CDR3 residues: CASSLGAPYNEQFF. Here the CDR3 DNA reads TGTGCTAGCAGCTTAGGGGCCCCATACAATGAGCAGTTCTTC.